This T cell receptor beta chain was captured in a study of cytomegalovirus exposure and HLA in healthy donors. It was with 60 Vbeta and 13 Jbeta primers that the PCR ran. Profiling relied on immunoSEQ multiplex PCR, and the TCRdb table lists in-frame clones only, not all of them. This sample has 100,000 to 150,000 clones, with 70% to 85% found just once. The CDR3 extends over 14 amino acids. Trimming left V 3 bases short and J 4 bases short, with 12 bases between. The germline gives CDR1 SGHTA, CDR2 FQGNSA. The chain carries TRBV7-2 and TRBJ1-1; a possible D gene is TRBD1 (5 bases). The sequencing sample was made of PBMCs. The source is a male donor in good health and CMV-seropositive. The CDR3 protein is CASSLGWGGTEAFF. The DNA of the CDR3 is TGTGCCAGCAGCTTGGGCTGGGGGGGCACTGAAGCTTTCTTT.